The clone carrying this T cell receptor beta chain was counted a single time. V was shortened by 4 bases and J by 5 bases, with 9 bases between the two germline ends. Germline-derived CDR1 and CDR2 are LGHDT and YNNKEL (reference sequence). This CDR3 has 13 residues. Original analysis: Amplified reference gene primers provided the basis for estimating nucleated cell counts. Repertoires were generated with immunoSEQ multiplex PCR, while TCRdb's copy carries only in-frame clones and drops some. Clonal size and the V and J genes are those of that table, whereas D and trimming came from the DNA. The table lists roughly 100,000 clones, approximately 88% of them singletons. The record originates from a study of blood T cell repertoires in COVID-19. Study details: Acute and convalescent COVID-19 specimens originated in the United States, Italy and Spain. PBMCs, B-cell-depleted T cells, or T cells were the source of the cDNA or gDNA that made up the material.

V and J are TRBV3-1 (or the pseudogene TRBV3-2) and TRBJ2-1; possible D gene TRBD2, 6 bases. The sequence was obtained from a woman aged 60-70 years with acute or convalescent COVID-19. Sequencing was carried out using peripheral blood. In DNA, the CDR3 is TGTGCCAGCAGCCCGACTAGGGACAATGAGCAGTTCTTC. Encoded protein: CASSPTRDNEQFF.